The TCR beta chain under discussion was sequenced for a study of blood T cell repertoires in COVID-19. This clone was counted once. Participant age was roughly 18 to 95 years, and participants resided in fewer than 30 US areas. Assignments of participants to cohorts depended upon their own reported clinical history. The study counted Cohort 3 donors as recovered given two negative PCRs, clearance, or symptom resolution. This CDR3 spans 16 amino acids. Germline CDR1 reads LGHDT; CDR2 reads YNNKEL (reference sequence). The ends were cut back, 1 base at V and 5 bases at J, with 17 bases in the middle. Repertoires were generated with immunoSEQ multiplex PCR, while TCRdb's copy carries only in-frame clones and drops some. The sample includes about 230,000 clones, approximately 84% of them seen just once.

The V call is TRBV3-1 (or the pseudogene TRBV3-2), the J call TRBJ2-5; TRBD2 might be the D (5 bases). What was sequenced was PBMCs or T cells enriched from blood (not recorded which). The receptor was derived from a man aged 55 to 70 who had recovered from COVID-19. For the CDR3, the DNA is TGTGCCAGCAGCCAAGGCAGAAGTGCGGGCTGGGAGACCCAGTACTTC. This codes for CASSQGRSAGWETQYF.